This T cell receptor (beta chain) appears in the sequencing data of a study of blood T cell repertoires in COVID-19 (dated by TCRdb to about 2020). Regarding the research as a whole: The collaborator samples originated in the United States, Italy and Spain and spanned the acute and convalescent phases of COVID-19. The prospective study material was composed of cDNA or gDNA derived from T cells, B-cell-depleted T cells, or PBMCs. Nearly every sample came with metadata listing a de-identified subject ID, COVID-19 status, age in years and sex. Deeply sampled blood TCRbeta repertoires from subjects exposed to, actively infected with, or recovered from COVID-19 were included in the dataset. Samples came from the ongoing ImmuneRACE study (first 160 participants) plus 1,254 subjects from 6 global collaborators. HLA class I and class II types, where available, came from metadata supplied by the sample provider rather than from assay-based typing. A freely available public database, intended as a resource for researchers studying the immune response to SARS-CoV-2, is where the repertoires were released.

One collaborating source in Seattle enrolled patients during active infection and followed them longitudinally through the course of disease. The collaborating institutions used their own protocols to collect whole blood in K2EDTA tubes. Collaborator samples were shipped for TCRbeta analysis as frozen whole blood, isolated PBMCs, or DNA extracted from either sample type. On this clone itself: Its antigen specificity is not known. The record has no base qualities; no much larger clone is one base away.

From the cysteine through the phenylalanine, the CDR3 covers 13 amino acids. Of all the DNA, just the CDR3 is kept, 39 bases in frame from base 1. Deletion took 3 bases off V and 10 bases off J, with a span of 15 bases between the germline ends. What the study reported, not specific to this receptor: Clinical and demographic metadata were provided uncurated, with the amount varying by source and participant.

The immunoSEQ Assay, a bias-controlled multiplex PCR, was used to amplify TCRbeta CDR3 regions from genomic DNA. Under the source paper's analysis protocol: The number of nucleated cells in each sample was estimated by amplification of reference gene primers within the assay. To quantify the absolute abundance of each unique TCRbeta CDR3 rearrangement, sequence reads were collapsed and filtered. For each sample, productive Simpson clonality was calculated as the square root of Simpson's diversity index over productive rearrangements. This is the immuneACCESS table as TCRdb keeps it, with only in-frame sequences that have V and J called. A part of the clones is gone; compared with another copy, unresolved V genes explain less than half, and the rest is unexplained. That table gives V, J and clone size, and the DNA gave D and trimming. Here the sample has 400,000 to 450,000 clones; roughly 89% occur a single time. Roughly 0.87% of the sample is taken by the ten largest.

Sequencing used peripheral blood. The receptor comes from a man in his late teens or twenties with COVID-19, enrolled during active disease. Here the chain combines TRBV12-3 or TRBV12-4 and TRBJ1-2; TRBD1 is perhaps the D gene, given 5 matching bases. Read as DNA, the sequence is TGTGCCAGCAGTTTCGGTTCAGGGCTTGACTACACCTTC. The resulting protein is CASSFGSGLDYTF.